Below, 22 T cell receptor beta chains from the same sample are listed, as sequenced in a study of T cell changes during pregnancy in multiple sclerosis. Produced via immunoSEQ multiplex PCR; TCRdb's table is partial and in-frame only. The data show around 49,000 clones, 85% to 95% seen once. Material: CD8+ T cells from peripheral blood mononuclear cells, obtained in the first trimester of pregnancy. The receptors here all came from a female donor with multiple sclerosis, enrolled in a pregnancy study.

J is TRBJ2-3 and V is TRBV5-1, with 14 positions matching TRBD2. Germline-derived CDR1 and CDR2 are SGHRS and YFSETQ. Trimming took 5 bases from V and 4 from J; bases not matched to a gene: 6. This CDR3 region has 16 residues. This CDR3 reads CASSTGLAGVSDTQYF. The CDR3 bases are TGCGCCAGCAGTACGGGACTAGCGGGAGTATCAGATACGCAGTATTTT. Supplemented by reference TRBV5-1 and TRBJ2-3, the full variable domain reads KAGVTQTPRYLIKTRGQQVTLSCSPISGHRSVSWYQQTPGQGLQFLFEYFSETQRNKGNFPGRFSGRQFSNSRSEMNVSTLELGDSALYLCASSTGLAGVSDTQYFGPGTRLTVL.

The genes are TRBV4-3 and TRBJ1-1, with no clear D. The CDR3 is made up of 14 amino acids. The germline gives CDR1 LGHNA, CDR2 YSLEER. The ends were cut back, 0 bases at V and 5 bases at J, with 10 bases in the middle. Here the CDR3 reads CASSQEPGRTEAFF. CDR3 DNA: TGCGCCAGCAGCCAAGAACCGGGGAGGACTGAAGCTTTCTTT.

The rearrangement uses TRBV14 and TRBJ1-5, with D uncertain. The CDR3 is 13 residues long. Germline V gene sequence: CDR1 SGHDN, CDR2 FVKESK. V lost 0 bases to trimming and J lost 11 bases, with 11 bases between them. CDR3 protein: CASSQERWGAQHF. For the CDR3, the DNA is TGTGCCAGCAGCCAAGAAAGGTGGGGAGCCCAGCATTTT.

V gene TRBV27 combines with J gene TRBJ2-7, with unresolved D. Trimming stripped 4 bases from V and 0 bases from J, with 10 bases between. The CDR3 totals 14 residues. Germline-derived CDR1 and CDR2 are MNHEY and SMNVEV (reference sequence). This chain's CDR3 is CASSSMASSYEQYF. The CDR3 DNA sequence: TGTGCCAGCAGTTCTATGGCTAGCTCCTACGAGCAGTACTTC.

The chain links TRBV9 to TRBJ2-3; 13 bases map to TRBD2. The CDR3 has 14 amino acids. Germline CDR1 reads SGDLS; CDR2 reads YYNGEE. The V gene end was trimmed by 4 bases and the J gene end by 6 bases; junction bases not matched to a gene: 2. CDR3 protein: CASSSTSGRDTQYF. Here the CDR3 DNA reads TGTGCCAGCAGCTCGACTAGCGGGAGGGATACGCAGTATTTT.

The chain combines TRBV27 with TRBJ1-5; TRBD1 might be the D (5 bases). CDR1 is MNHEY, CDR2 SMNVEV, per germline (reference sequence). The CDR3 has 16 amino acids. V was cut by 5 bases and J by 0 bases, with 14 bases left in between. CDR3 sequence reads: CASSPRAGRSNQPQHF. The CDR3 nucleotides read TGTGCCAGCAGTCCACGGGCAGGGCGTAGCAATCAGCCCCAGCATTTT.

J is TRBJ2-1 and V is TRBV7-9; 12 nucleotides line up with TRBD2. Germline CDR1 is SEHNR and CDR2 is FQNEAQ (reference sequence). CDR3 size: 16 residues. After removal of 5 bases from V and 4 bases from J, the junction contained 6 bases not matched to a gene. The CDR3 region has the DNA TGTGCCAGCAGCCCGACCGGGACTAGCGGGTACAATGAGCAGTTCTTC. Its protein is CASSPTGTSGYNEQFF. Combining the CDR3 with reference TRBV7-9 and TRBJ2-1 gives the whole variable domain DTGVSQNPRHKITKRGQNVTFRCDPISEHNRLYWYRQTLGQGPEFLTYFQNEAQLEKSRLLSDRFSAERPKGSFSTLEIQRTEQGDSAMYLCASSPTGTSGYNEQFFGPGTRLTVL.

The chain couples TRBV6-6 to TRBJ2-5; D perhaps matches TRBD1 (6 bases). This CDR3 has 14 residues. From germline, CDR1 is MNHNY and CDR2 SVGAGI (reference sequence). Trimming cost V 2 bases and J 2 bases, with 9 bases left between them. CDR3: CASSYPGQQETQYF. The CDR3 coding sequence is TGTGCCAGCAGTTACCCCGGACAGCAAGAGACCCAGTACTTC.

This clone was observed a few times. CDR3 sequence: CASSEKRRSASYEQYF. For the CDR3, the DNA is TGTGCCAGCAGTGAAAAACGGCGGAGCGCCTCCTACGAGCAGTACTTC. The chain couples TRBV6-1 to TRBJ2-7; D not certain. The CDR3 runs to 16 residues. Germline V lookup: CDR1 MNHNS, CDR2 SASEGT. Trimming took 2 bases from V and 0 from J, leaving 14 bases between them.

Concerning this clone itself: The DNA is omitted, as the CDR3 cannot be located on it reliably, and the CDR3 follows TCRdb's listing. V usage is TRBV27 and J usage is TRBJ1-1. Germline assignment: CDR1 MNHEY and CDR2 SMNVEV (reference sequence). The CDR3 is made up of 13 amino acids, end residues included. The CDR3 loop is CASSSSLNTEAFF.

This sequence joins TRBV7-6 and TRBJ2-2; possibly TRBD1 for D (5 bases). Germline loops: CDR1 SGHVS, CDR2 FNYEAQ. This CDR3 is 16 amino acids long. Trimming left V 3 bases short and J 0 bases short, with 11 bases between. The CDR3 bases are TGTGCCAGCAGCTTTATTTCAGGGCCGAACACCGGGGAGCTGTTTTTT. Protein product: CASSFISGPNTGELFF.

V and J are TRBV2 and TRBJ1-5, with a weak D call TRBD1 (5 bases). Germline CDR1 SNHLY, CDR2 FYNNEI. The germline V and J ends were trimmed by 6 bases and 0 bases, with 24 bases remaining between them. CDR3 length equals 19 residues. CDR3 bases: TGTGCCAGCAGCGACTCAGGGATTAGGGCAACATATAGCAATCAGCCCCAGCATTTT. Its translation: CASSDSGIRATYSNQPQHF.

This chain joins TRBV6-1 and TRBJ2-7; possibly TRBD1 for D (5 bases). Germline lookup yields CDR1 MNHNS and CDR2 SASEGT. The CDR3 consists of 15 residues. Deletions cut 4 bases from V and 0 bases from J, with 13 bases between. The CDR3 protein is CASSGRQSRSYEQYF. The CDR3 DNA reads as TGTGCCAGCAGTGGCAGACAGTCACGCTCCTACGAGCAGTACTTC.

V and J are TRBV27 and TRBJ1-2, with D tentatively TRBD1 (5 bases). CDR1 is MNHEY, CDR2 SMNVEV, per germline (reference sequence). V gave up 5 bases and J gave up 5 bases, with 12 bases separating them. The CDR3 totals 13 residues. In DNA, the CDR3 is TGTGCCAGCAGTCTTCAGGGCGGTTATGGCTACACCTTC. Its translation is CASSLQGGYGYTF.

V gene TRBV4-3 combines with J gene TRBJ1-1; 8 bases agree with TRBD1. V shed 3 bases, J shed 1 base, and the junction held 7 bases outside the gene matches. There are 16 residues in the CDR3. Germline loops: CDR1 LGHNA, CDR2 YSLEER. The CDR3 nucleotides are TGCGCCAGCAGCCAGTCGCAGGGGGCGTGGAACACTGAAGCTTTCTTT. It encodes CASSQSQGAWNTEAFF.

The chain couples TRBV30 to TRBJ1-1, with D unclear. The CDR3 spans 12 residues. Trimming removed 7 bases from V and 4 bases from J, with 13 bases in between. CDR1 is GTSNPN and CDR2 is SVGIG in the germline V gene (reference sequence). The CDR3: CAFRGGSTEAFF. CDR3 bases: TGTGCCTTCCGGGGAGGGAGCACTGAAGCTTTCTTT.

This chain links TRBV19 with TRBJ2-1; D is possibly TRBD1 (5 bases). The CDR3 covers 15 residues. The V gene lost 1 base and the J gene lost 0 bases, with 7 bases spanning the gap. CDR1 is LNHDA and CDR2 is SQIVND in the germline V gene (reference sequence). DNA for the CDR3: TGTGCCAGTAGTATAGGAGACAGCTCCTACAATGAGCAGTTCTTC. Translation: CASSIGDSSYNEQFF.

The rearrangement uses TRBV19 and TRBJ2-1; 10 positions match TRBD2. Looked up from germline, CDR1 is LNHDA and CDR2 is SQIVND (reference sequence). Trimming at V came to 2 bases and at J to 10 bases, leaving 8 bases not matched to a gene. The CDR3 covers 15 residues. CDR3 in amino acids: CASSIPRTSGIEQFF. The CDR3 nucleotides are TGTGCCAGTAGTATACCCAGGACTAGCGGAATCGAGCAGTTCTTC.

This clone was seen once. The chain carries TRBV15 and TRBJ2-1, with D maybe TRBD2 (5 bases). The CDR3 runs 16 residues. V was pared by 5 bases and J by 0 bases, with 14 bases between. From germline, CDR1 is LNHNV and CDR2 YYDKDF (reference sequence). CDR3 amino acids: CATSSGSGLSYNEQFF. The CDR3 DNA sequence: TGTGCCACCAGCTCTGGGAGCGGCCTCTCCTACAATGAGCAGTTCTTC. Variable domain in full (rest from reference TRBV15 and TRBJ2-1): DAMVIQNPRYQVTQFGKPVTLSCSQTLNHNVMYWYQQKSSQAPKLLFHYYDKDFNNEADTPDNFQSRRPNTSFCFLDIRSPGLGDTAMYLCATSSGSGLSYNEQFFGPGTRLTVL.

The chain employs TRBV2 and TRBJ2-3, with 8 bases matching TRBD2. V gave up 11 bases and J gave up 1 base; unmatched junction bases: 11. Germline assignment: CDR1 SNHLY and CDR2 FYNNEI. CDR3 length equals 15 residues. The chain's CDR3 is CAGGREEEGTDTQYF. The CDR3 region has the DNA TGTGCCGGGGGGCGGGAGGAGGAGGGCACAGATACGCAGTATTTT.

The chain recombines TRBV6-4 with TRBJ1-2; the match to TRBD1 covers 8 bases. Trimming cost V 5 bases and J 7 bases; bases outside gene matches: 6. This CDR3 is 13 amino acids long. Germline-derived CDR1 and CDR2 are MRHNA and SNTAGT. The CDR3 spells CASSPGGATGYTF. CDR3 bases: TGTGCCAGCAGTCCAGGGGGCGCGACTGGCTACACCTTC.

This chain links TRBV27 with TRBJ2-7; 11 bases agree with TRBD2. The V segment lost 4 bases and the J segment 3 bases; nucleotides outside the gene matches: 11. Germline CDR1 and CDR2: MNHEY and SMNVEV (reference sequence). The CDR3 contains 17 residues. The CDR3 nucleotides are TGTGCCAGCAGTTACCGACTAGCGGGAAGTATTCACTACGAGCAGTACTTC. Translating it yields CASSYRLAGSIHYEQYF.